The rows below give T cell receptor beta chains drawn from one sample of a study of blood T cell repertoires in COVID-19. Repertoires were generated with immunoSEQ multiplex PCR, while TCRdb's copy carries only in-frame clones and drops some. Among about 74,000 clones, 65% to 85% were seen once, and the ten largest hold 15% to 20%. The sequencing input was peripheral blood. These receptors came from a man in his sixties or seventies with active or convalescent COVID-19. Each CDR3 is given with its conserved first and last residue. D genes are given only for firm matches. Where a row states a size, it is once, few, many or the class of an expanded clone; other rows omit it.

TRBV5-3	TRBJ1-5	16	NA	NA	TGTGCCAGAAGCTTGAGGTTTCAGGGGCGATTTCAGCCCCAGCATTTT	CARSLRFQGRFQPQHF
TRBV7-9	TRBJ1-1	12	NA	NA	TGTGCCAGCAGCACCTGGGGCTCTGAAGCTTTCTTT	CASSTWGSEAFF
TRBV2	TRBJ2-7	14	NA	NA	TGTGCCAGCAGTGAATTCTTTTTGAGCTACGAGCAGTACTTC	CASSEFFLSYEQYF
TRBV5-4	TRBJ2-5	12	NA	few	TGTGCCAGCAGTTTGAGAGGAGAGACCCAGTACTTC	CASSLRGETQYF
TRBV6-5	TRBJ2-5	16	NA	NA	TGTGCCAGCAGTTATCACCTTGGGGGCTTAGAAGAGACCCAGTACTTC	CASSYHLGGLEETQYF
TRBV11-2	TRBJ2-5	15	NA	NA	TGTGCCAGCAGCCCAGCCCGGGGGGCTGGGGAGACCCAGTACTTC	CASSPARGAGETQYF
TRBV21-1	TRBJ2-7	14	NA	few	TGTGCCAGGTTCATCAGGGTGGTATCCTACGAGCAGTACTTC	CARFIRVVSYEQYF
TRBV15	TRBJ2-3	17	TRBD2	NA	TGTGCCACCAGCAGAGACCCTATAGCGGGAAACACAGATACGCAGTATTTT	CATSRDPIAGNTDTQYF
TRBV6-5	TRBJ2-2	14	TRBD2	NA	TGTGCCAGCAGTCCCGGGACTAGCGCCGGGGAGCTGTTTTTT	CASSPGTSAGELFF
TRBV7-3	TRBJ1-1	17	TRBD1	few	TGTGCCAGCAGCTTAACAACAGGGGGCGTGGGAAGCACTGAAGCTTTCTTT	CASSLTTGGVGSTEAFF
TRBV28	TRBJ2-7	13	NA	NA	TGTGCCAGCAGTGAAAGAGCCTCGGGACTCTCTTACTTC	CASSERASGLSYF
TRBV7-9	TRBJ2-4	13	TRBD2	NA	TGTGCCAGCAGCTTTGGGGGGGAAAACATTCAGTACTTC	CASSFGGENIQYF
TRBV6-5	TRBJ1-2	14	NA	NA	TGTGCCAGCAGCGCCACACAGACCAACTATGGCTACACCTTC	CASSATQTNYGYTF
TRBV29-1	TRBJ2-7	13	TRBD2	NA	TGCAGCGTTGAAGGCGGCGGGGGCTACGAGCAGTACTTC	CSVEGGGGYEQYF
TRBV28	TRBJ2-7	13	NA	NA	TGTGCCAGCATCGCAGGGGGGCATGGGGAGCAGTACTTC	CASIAGGHGEQYF
TRBV19	TRBJ2-1	18	TRBD2	NA	TGTGCCAGTAGTACTGGACTAGCGGGGGGGCTAAGTGTGTATGAGCAGTTCTTC	CASSTGLAGGLSVYEQFF
TRBV20-1	TRBJ2-7	11	NA	NA	TGCAGTGCTATCAGGGGATACGAGCAGTACTTC	CSAIRGYEQYF
TRBV28	TRBJ1-5	14	NA	NA	TGTGCCAGCAGCAACCCACACCAGGGCCAGCCCCAGCATTTT	CASSNPHQGQPQHF
TRBV7-3	TRBJ2-2	14	NA	NA	TGTGCCAGCAGCCGGGCCGGGGACACCGGGGAGCTGTTTTTT	CASSRAGDTGELFF
TRBV28	TRBJ2-3	14	NA	NA	TGTGCCACCGCCGGGTCCCGCCGGACAGATACGCAGTATTTT	CATAGSRRTDTQYF
TRBV30	TRBJ2-5	14	TRBD2	NA	TGTGCCTGGAGTGAACTAGCGGGGGAAGAGACCCAGTACTTC	CAWSELAGEETQYF
TRBV27	TRBJ1-5	13	TRBD1	NA	TGTGCCAGCAGTTTCGGACAGGGCCAGCCCCAGCATTTT	CASSFGQGQPQHF
TRBV7-9	TRBJ2-7	14	NA	NA	TGTGCCAGCAGCTTATTTTGGGGCCAGGGCGAGCAGTACTTC	CASSLFWGQGEQYF
TRBV7-9	TRBJ2-5	16	NA	NA	TGTGCCAGCAGCTTAGCGGCGGGGGCAAATCAAGAGACCCAGTACTTC	CASSLAAGANQETQYF
TRBV6-5	TRBJ2-3	14	NA	NA	TGTGCCAGCCTGGAGTGGGTAGGCACAGATACGCAGTATTTT	CASLEWVGTDTQYF
TRBV19	TRBJ2-5	16	NA	NA	TGTGCCAGTAGTATAGATCCTACTCCGGGGTGGGAGACCCAGTACTTC	CASSIDPTPGWETQYF
TRBV28	TRBJ1-6	14	NA	once	TGTGCCAGCAGTTTATCTACGGGTAATTCACCCCTCCACTTT	CASSLSTGNSPLHF
TRBV10-1	TRBJ2-7	14	TRBD1	NA	TGCGCCAGCAGATTACAGGGGGCTCTATACGAGCAGTACTTC	CASRLQGALYEQYF
TRBV19	TRBJ1-4	13	NA	NA	TGTGCCAGTAAGGTCACAGGGCAAGAAAAACTGTTTTTT	CASKVTGQEKLFF
TRBV7-3	TRBJ2-2	17	TRBD2	NA	TGTGCCAGCAGCTTACTGCCTAGCGGGACGAACACCGGGGAGCTGTTTTTT	CASSLLPSGTNTGELFF
TRBV30	TRBJ1-6	12	NA	once	TGTGCCTGGGAGCCAACTTCTGGTCCCCTCCACTTT	CAWEPTSGPLHF
TRBV10-1	TRBJ2-1	14	TRBD2	NA	TGCGCCAGCAGTCGTAGCGGGGGCCACAATGAGCAGTTCTTC	CASSRSGGHNEQFF
TRBV3-1/TRBV3-2	TRBJ2-3	16	TRBD2	NA	TGTGCCGGTAGACCGACTAGCGGGGGGGCTGGGGATACGCAGTATTTT	CAGRPTSGGAGDTQYF
TRBV28	TRBJ1-2	10	NA	NA	TGTGCCACGGAGAAATATGGCTACACCTTC	CATEKYGYTF
TRBV4-1	TRBJ2-1	16	NA	NA	TGCGCCAGCTCAGCAGTGAGGACAAGCTCCTACAATGAGCAGTTCTTC	CASSAVRTSSYNEQFF
TRBV19	TRBJ2-1	12	NA	medium-sized	TGTGCCAGTAGTATACTTTTTAATGAGCAGTTCTTC	CASSILFNEQFF
TRBV5-1	TRBJ2-7	15	TRBD2	NA	TGCGCCAGCAGCGTGGGGGCGGGGGGTTTCAACGAGCAGTACTTC	CASSVGAGGFNEQYF
TRBV5-1	TRBJ2-7	15	TRBD1	NA	TGCGCCAGCAGCCGACAGGGGGCTACTCAGTACGAGCAGTACTTC	CASSRQGATQYEQYF
TRBV11-2	TRBJ2-7	17	TRBD2	once	TGTGCCAGCAGCGCCCCCGGGACTAGCGGGGGTGCCTACGAGCAGTACTTC	CASSAPGTSGGAYEQYF
TRBV7-7	TRBJ2-3	14	TRBD2	once	TGTGCCAGCAGCTTAGCGGGGGGGACGGATACGCAGTATTTT	CASSLAGGTDTQYF
TRBV12-3/TRBV12-4	TRBJ2-5	13	NA	NA	TGTGCCAGCCGTCAGTCAGTACAAGAGACCCAGTACTTC	CASRQSVQETQYF
TRBV7-9	TRBJ1-1	13	TRBD1	NA	TGTGCCAGTCATGACAGGGTGGGGACTGAAGCTTTCTTT	CASHDRVGTEAFF
TRBV6-5	TRBJ1-5	13	TRBD1	NA	TGTGCCAGTGGAGGGACAGCCGATCAGCCCCAGCATTTT	CASGGTADQPQHF
TRBV19	TRBJ2-1	14	NA	NA	TGTGCCAGTAGTATAGTTGGGGGCAACAATGAGCAGTTCTTC	CASSIVGGNNEQFF
TRBV28	TRBJ2-1	15	TRBD2	NA	TGTGCCAGCATCAAGGGACTAGGGGGACGCAATGAGCAGTTCTTC	CASIKGLGGRNEQFF
TRBV6-6	TRBJ1-5	14	NA	NA	TGTGCCAGCAGTTCTCCCTACTTATCTGAGCCCCAGCATTTT	CASSSPYLSEPQHF
TRBV28	TRBJ2-1	16	NA	few	TGTGCCAGCAGTTACTACCGACTAGGGCCATACAATGAGCAGTTCTTC	CASSYYRLGPYNEQFF
TRBV6-5	TRBJ1-2	14	TRBD1	NA	TGTGCCAGCAGTTTGGACAGGGGGCCGAGGGGCTACACCTTC	CASSLDRGPRGYTF
TRBV6-5	TRBJ1-2	11	NA	NA	TGTGCCAGCGAGCGGGCAAACGGCTACACCTTC	CASERANGYTF
TRBV30	TRBJ2-5	14	NA	NA	TGTGCCTGGACCCCGGAGACCTACCAAGAGACCCAGTACTTC	CAWTPETYQETQYF
TRBV27	TRBJ2-2	15	TRBD1	NA	TGTGCCAGCAGAAGTGGACAGGGGGCGACCGGGGAGCTGTTTTTT	CASRSGQGATGELFF
TRBV3-1/TRBV3-2	TRBJ2-1	12	NA	NA	TGTGCCAGCAGGAGCTCCTACAATGAGCAGTTCTTC	CASRSSYNEQFF
TRBV6-6	TRBJ2-7	15	NA	NA	TGTGCCAGCAGTTCTGAACAGGTTCTCTCCTACGAGCAGTACTTC	CASSSEQVLSYEQYF
TRBV28	TRBJ1-2	16	NA	NA	TGTGCCAGCAGCCCGCCGTCCCCCGAACAGGGCTATGGCTACACCTTC	CASSPPSPEQGYGYTF
TRBV6-1	TRBJ2-7	11	NA	NA	TGTGCCAGCAGTGAAGTCCCGGGATGGAACTTC	CASSEVPGWNF
TRBV7-9	TRBJ1-3	16	NA	NA	TGTGCCAGCAGCTTACAGGCCACCTTCTCTGGAAACACCATATATTTT	CASSLQATFSGNTIYF
TRBV5-1	TRBJ2-3	16	TRBD2	NA	TGCGCCAGCAGCATCCTTTATAGCGGGGACACAGATACGCAGTATTTT	CASSILYSGDTDTQYF
TRBV11-2	TRBJ2-6	17	NA	NA	TGTGCCAGCAGCTTAAGCGGAGCGGTCTCTGGGGCCAACGTCCTGACTTTC	CASSLSGAVSGANVLTF